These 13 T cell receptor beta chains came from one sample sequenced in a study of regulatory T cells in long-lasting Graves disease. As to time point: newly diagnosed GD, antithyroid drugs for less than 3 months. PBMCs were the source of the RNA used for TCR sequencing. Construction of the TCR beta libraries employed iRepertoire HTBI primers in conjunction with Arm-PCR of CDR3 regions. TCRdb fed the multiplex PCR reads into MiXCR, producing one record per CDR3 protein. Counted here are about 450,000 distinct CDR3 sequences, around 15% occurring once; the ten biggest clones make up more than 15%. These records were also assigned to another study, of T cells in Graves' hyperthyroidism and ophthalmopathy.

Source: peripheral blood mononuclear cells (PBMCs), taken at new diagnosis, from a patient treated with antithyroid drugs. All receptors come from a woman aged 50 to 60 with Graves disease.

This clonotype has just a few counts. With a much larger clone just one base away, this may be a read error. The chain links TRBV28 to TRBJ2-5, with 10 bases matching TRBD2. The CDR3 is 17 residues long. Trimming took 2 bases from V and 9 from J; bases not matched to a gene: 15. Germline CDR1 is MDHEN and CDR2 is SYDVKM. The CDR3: CASSLTPKREGWEAQYF. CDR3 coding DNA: TGTGCCAGCAGTTTAACCCCCAAGCGGGAGGGCTGGGAGGCCCAGTACTTC.

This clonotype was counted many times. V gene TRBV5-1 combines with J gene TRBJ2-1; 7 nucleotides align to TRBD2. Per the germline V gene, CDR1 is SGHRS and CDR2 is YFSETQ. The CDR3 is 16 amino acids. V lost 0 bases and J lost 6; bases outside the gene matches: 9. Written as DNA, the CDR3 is TGCGCCAGCAGCTTGGGAGAGGGAGGGCCCCTCAATGAGCAGTTCTTC. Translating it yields CASSLGEGGPLNEQFF.

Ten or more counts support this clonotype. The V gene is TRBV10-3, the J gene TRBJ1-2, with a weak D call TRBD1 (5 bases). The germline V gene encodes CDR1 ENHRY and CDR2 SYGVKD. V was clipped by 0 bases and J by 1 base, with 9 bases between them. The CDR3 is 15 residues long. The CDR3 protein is CAISESQTVNYGYTF. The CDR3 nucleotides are TGTGCCATCAGTGAGTCCCAGACAGTTAACTATGGCTACACCTTC.

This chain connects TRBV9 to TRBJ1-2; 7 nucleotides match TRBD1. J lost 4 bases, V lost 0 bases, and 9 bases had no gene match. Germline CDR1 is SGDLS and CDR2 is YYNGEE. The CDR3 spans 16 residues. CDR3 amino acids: CASSVAGTEESYGYTF. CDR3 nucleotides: TGTGCCAGCAGCGTAGCAGGGACAGAGGAGTCCTATGGCTACACCTTC.

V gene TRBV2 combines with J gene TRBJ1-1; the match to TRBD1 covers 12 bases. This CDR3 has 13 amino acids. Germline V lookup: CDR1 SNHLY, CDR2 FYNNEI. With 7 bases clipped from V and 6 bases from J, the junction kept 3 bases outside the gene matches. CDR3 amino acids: CASTGTGGSEAFF. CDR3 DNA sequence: TGTGCCAGCACCGGGACAGGGGGCTCTGAAGCTTTCTTT.

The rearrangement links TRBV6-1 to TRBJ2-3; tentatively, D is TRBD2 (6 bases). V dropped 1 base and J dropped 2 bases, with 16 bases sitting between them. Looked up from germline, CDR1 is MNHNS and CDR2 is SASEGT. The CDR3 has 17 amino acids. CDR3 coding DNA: TGTGCCAGCAGTGAAGTCAGGACTACAGGAAACACAGATACGCAGTATTTT. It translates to CASSEVRTTGNTDTQYF.

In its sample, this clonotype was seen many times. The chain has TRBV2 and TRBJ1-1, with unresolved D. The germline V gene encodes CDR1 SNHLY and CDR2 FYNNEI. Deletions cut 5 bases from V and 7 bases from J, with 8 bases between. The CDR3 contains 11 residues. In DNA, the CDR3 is TGTGCCAGCAGTAGGGCGTTTGAAGCTTTCTTT. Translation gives CASSRAFEAFF.

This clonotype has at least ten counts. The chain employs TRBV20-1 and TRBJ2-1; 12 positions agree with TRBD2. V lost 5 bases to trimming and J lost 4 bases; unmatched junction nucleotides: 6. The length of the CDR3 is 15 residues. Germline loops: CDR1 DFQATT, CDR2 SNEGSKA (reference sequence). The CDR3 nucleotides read TGCAGTGCTCGCCGACTAGCGGGAGCGTACAATGAGCAGTTCTTC. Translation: CSARRLAGAYNEQFF.

The CDR3 loop is CASTPEPNYGYTF. CDR3 DNA: TGTGCCAGCACCCCGGAGCCAAACTATGGCTACACCTTC. V usage is TRBV14 and J usage is TRBJ1-2; D is ambiguous. V lost 7 bases and J lost 2, with 11 bases in between. The germline V gene has CDR1 SGHDN and CDR2 FVKESK. CDR3 size: 13 residues.

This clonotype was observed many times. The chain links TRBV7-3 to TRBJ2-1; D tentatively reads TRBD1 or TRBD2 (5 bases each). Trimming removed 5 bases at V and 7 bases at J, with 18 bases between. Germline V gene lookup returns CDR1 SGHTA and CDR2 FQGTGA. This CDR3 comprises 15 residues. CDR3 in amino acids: CASSTPGAGRNEQFF. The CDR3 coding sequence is TGTGCCAGCAGCACCCCCGGGGCAGGGCGGAATGAGCAGTTCTTC.

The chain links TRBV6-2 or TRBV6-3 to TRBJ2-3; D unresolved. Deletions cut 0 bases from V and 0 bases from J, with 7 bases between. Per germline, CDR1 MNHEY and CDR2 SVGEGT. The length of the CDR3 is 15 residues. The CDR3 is CASSYSRPSTDTQYF. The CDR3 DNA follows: TGTGCCAGCAGTTACTCGAGACCAAGCACAGATACGCAGTATTTT.

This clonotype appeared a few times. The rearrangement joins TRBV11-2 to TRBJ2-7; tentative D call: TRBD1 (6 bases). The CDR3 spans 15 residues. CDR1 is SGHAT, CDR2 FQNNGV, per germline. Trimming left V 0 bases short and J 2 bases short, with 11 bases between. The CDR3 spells CASSLESGDPYEQYF. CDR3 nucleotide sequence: TGTGCCAGCAGCTTAGAGTCAGGGGACCCCTACGAGCAGTACTTC.

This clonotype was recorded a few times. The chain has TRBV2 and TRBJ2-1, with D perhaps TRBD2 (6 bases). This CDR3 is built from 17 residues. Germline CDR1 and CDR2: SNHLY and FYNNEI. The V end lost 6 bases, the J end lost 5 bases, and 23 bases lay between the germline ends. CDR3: CASSPIGRSGQHNEQFF. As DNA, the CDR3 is TGTGCCAGCAGCCCCATAGGCAGGAGCGGGCAGCACAATGAGCAGTTCTTC.